A single sample is the source of the 8 T cell receptor beta chains below, sequenced in a study of cytomegalovirus exposure and HLA in healthy donors (dated by TCRdb to the late 2010s). Library construction relied on the immunoSEQ multiplex PCR assay. For the multiplex PCR, a mixture combining 60 forward primers for TCR Vbeta segments and 13 reverse primers for TCR Jbeta segments was used. TCRdb took this table from immuneACCESS and kept in-frame rearrangements with V and J called. Such tables lack part of the clones; where checked against another copy, unresolved V genes explain under half of the gap, and the rest is unexplained. The sample yields over 100,000 clones; around two thirds were counted once. The ten largest account for 2% to 3% of the sample. The sequencing input was PBMCs. The receptor source for this set is a woman aged 40 to 55 in good health and CMV-seronegative.

This chain's CDR3 is CASSQGTGPLSYEQYF. The CDR3 nucleotides read TGTGCCAGCAGCCAAGGCACAGGGCCCCTCTCCTACGAGCAGTACTTC. The chain couples TRBV4-2 to TRBJ2-7, with D possibly matching TRBD1 (6 bases). Germline loops: CDR1 LGHNA, CDR2 YNFKEQ. This CDR3 spans 16 amino acids. The V and J ends lost 1 base and 0 bases respectively, with 13 bases between them.

This chain connects TRBV14 to TRBJ1-1; D is uncertain. Deletions cut 7 bases from V and 2 bases from J, with 14 bases between. The length of the CDR3 is 14 residues. CDR1 is SGHDN, CDR2 FVKESK, per germline. For the CDR3, the DNA is TGTGCCAGCACCCCCGTCGGTTTTAACACTGAAGCTTTCTTT. Residues: CASTPVGFNTEAFF.

The chain uses TRBV28 and TRBJ2-7; 7 bases map to TRBD2. CDR3 length equals 11 residues. The V and J ends lost 5 bases and 6 bases, in that order; junction bases with no gene match: 1. CDR1 and CDR2 from the germline V gene are MDHEN and SYDVKM. DNA of the CDR3: TGTGCCAGCAGTATAGCGGGCGAGCAGTACTTC. This sequence encodes CASSIAGEQYF.

The genes are TRBV13 and TRBJ1-1; TRBD1 aligns across 7 bases. V shed 6 bases, J shed 6 bases, and the junction held 13 bases outside the gene matches. The germline V gene has CDR1 PRHDT and CDR2 FYEKMQ (reference sequence). The CDR3 totals 15 residues. CDR3 nucleotides: TGTGCCAGCAGGTCAGGGTCGAGCAGGGGGGCTGAAGCTTTCTTT. Residues: CASRSGSSRGAEAFF. Full variable domain (rest looked up from reference TRBV13 and TRBJ1-1): AAGVIQSPRHLIKEKRETATLKCYPIPRHDTVYWYQQGPGQDPQFLISFYEKMQSDKGSIPDRFSAQQFSDYHSELNMSSLELGDSALYFCASRSGSSRGAEAFFGQGTRLTVV.

The chain carries TRBV13 and TRBJ2-6; D remains ambiguous. The CDR3 has 16 amino acids. Trimming cost V 5 bases and J 2 bases, with 13 bases left between them. Germline assignment: CDR1 PRHDT and CDR2 FYEKMQ (reference sequence). CDR3 region: CASSHTGWAGANVLTF. The CDR3 DNA is TGTGCCAGCAGCCATACCGGGTGGGCTGGGGCCAACGTCCTGACTTTC.

The rearrangement links TRBV6-5 to TRBJ2-1, with a tentative D call TRBD2 (7 bases). Germline CDR1 reads MNHEY; CDR2 reads SVGAGI. The CDR3 runs to 15 residues. With 2 bases removed from V and 6 bases from J, the gap between germline ends came to 14 bases. CDR3 in DNA: TGTGCCAGCAGTTACATTGGCGGGGGCGGCAATGAGCAGTTCTTC. This encodes CASSYIGGGGNEQFF.

The chain couples TRBV2 to TRBJ2-5; a weak D match, TRBD1 (6 bases). This CDR3 spans 15 amino acids. V shed 4 bases and J shed 1 base, with 13 bases lying between them. Germline V CDR1 and CDR2: SNHLY, FYNNEI. CDR3 amino acids: CASSGQDFIQETQYF. The CDR3 nucleotides read TGTGCCAGCAGTGGACAGGATTTTATCCAAGAGACCCAGTACTTC.

The chain recombines TRBV27 with TRBJ1-2, with TRBD1 matching 8 bases. Germline CDR1 reads MNHEY; CDR2 reads SMNVEV (reference sequence). With V trimmed by 6 bases and J by 5 bases, 5 bases remained unmatched. There are 13 residues in the CDR3. The CDR3 sequence: CASRTGGEYGYTF. The CDR3 DNA reads as TGTGCCAGCAGAACAGGGGGGGAATATGGCTACACCTTC.